This TCR beta chain stems from a study of beta chain features in type 1 diabetes. Study overall: Healthy donors resembled patients in age, gender and cell yields.

Naive, central memory, regulatory and stem cell-like memory cells within the CD4+ compartment were sorted using CD45RO/CCR7/CD25/CD127/CD95/CD27. Findings of the study overall: A moderate, significant TCRB CDR3 shortening appeared in type 1 diabetes across four CD4+ subsets. Whether HLA type affects TCRB rearrangement stayed undetermined in the present work.

V was clipped by 5 bases and J by 3 bases; unmatched bases: 5. CDR1 SGHTA and CDR2 FQGNSA come from the germline V gene. The CDR3 contains 16 residues. Expressed TCRB transcripts were sequenced because the entire RNA isolate underwent reverse transcription. Assay used: immunoSEQ multiplex PCR; TCRdb lists only in-frame clones, some missing. The sample yields approximately 60,000 clones, around half seen once. Details on this clone: The antigen is undetermined.

The J gene is TRBJ1-4, the V gene TRBV7-2; 11 bases line up with TRBD1. The origin of this receptor is a woman in her forties with type 1 diabetes. What was sequenced was Tregs from blood. CDR3 region: CASSTGTGGPNEKLFF. The CDR3 DNA follows: TGTGCCAGCAGCACCGGGACAGGGGGGCCTAATGAAAAACTGTTTTTT.